This T cell receptor (beta chain) was identified in a study of T cells in Graves' hyperthyroidism and ophthalmopathy. With regard to this clonotype: The antigen remains unidentified.

Amplification of TCR beta CDR3 regions was performed using RNA transcripts as template. In the first-round RT-PCR of the TCR CDR3, the HTBI primer set was used. In TCRdb, the multiplex PCR reads were re-called with MiXCR into one record per CDR3 protein. The sample includes 600,000 to 700,000 distinct CDR3 sequences, about 45% seen only once; the top ten take less than 9.5%. The CDR3 runs to 16 residues. The germline CDR1 and CDR2 sequences are SGHAT and FQNNGV. With 3 bases clipped from V and 0 bases from J, the junction kept 6 bases outside the gene matches. Broader study findings: Stable hyperthyroidism was separated from ophthalmopathy by a model based on 13 V-J features. Appearing also in blood were most of the thyroid clonotypes expanded above 0.001.

Diagnosing involved the use of clinical symptoms, serum thyroxine and TRAb, thyroid ultrasound and orbital computed tomography. This sequence was found in an adult man with Graves' disease, either hyperthyroidism or ophthalmopathy (not recorded which). This chain connects TRBV11-2 to TRBJ1-1, with 8 bases identical to TRBD1. Sequenced sample: peripheral blood or thyroid tissue (not recorded which). For the CDR3, the DNA is TGTGCCAGCAGCTTTCTACGGACAGGGATGAACACTGAAGCTTTCTTT. This encodes CASSFLRTGMNTEAFF.